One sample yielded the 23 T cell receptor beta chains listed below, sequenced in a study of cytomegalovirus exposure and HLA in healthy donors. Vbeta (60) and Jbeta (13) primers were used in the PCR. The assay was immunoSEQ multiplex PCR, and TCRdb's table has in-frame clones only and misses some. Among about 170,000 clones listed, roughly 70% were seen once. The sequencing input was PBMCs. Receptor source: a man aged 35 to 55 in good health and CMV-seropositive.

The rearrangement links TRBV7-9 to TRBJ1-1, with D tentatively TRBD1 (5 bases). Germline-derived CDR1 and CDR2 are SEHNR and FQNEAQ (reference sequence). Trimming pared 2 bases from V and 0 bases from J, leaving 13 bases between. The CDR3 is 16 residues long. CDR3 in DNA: TGTGCCAGCAGCTTATTGGGGCACTTTATGAACACTGAAGCTTTCTTT. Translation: CASSLLGHFMNTEAFF.

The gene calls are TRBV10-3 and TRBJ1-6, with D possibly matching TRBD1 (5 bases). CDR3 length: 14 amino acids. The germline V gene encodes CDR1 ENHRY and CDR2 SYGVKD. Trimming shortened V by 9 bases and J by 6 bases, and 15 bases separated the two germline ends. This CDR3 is CAITDSQGNSPLHF. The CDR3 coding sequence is TGTGCCATTACAGATAGCCAGGGTAATTCACCCCTCCACTTT.

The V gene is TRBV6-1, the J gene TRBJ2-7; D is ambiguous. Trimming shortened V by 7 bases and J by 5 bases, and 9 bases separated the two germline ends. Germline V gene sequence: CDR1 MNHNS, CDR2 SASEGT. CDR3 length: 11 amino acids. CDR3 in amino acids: CASTDNDEQYF. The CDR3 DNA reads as TGTGCCAGCACCGACAACGACGAGCAGTACTTC.

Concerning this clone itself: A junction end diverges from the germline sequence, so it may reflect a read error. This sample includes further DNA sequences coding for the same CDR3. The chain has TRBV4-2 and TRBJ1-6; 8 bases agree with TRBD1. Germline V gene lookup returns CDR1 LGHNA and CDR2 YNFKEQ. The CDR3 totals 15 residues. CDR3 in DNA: TGTGCCAGTAGCCCAAAGACAGGGGATAATTCACCCCTCCACTTT. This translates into CASSPKTGDNSPLHF.

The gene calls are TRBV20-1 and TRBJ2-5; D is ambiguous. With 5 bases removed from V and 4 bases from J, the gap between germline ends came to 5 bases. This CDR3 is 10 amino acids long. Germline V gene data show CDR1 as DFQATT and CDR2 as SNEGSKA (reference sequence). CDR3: CSASGETQYF. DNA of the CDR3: TGCAGTGCTTCCGGAGAGACCCAGTACTTC.

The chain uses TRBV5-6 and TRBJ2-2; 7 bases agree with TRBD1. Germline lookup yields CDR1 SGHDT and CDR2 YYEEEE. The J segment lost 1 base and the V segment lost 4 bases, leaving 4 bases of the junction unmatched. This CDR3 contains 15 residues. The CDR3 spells CASSPTGLNTGELFF. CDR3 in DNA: TGTGCCAGCAGCCCGACAGGGTTGAACACCGGGGAGCTGTTTTTT.

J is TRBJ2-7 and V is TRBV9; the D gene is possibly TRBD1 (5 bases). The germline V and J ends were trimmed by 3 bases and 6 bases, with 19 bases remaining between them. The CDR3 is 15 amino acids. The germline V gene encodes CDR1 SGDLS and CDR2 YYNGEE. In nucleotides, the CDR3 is TGTGCCAGCAGCGGACAGCCCGACCCTCTCGGCGAGCAGTACTTC. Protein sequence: CASSGQPDPLGEQYF. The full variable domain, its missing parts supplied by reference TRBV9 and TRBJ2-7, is DSGVTQTPKHLITATGQRVTLRCSPRSGDLSVYWYQQSLDQGLQFLIQYYNGEERAKGNILERFSAQQFPDLHSELNLSSLELGDSALYFCASSGQPDPLGEQYFGPGTRLTVT.

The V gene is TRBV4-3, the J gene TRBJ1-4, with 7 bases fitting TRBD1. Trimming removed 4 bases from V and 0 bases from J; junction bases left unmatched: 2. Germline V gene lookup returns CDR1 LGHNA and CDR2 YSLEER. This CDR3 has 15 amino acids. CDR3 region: CASSPGTATNEKLFF. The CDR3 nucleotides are TGCGCCAGCAGCCCCGGGACAGCAACTAATGAAAAACTGTTTTTT.

CDR3 nucleotides: TGTGCCAGCTCACCCGACTATGGCTACACCTTC. Translation gives CASSPDYGYTF. The rearrangement uses TRBV18 and TRBJ1-2; D is undetermined. V was trimmed by 3 bases and J by 3 bases, leaving 2 bases between them. CDR1 is KGHSH and CDR2 is LQKENI in the germline V gene. The CDR3 is 11 amino acids.

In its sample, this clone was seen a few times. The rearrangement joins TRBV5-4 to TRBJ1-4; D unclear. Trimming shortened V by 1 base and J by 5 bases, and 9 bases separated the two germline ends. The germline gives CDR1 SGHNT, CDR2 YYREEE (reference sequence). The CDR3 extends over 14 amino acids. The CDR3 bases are TGTGCCAGCAGCTTGAACAGCGGGAATGAAAAACTGTTTTTT. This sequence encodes CASSLNSGNEKLFF.

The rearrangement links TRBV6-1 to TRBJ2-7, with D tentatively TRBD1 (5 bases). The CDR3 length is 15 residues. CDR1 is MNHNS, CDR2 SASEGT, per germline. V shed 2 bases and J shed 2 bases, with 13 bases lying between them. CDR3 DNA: TGTGCCAGCAGTGAATGGTTCACAGGAACCTACGAGCAGTACTTC. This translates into CASSEWFTGTYEQYF.

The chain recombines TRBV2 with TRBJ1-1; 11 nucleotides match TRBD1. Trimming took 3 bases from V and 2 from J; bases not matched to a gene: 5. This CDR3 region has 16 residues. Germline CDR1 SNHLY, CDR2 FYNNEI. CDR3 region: CASSEGTGGINTEAFF. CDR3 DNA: TGTGCCAGCAGTGAGGGGACAGGGGGTATAAACACTGAAGCTTTCTTT.

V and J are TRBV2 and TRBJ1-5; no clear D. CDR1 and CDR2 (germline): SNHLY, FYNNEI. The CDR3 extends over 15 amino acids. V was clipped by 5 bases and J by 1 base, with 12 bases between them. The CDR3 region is CASSPQRYSNQPQHF. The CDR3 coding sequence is TGTGCCAGCAGTCCCCAACGGTACAGCAATCAGCCCCAGCATTTT.

The CDR3 DNA reads as TGTGCCAGCAGTACAGGGGCTAACTATGGCTACACCTTC. The encoded protein is CASSTGANYGYTF. The rearrangement uses TRBV28 and TRBJ1-2, with TRBD1 matching 7 bases. Germline loops: CDR1 MDHEN, CDR2 SYDVKM. The ends lost 5 bases at V and 0 bases at J; junction bases unmatched: 0. The CDR3 spans 13 residues.

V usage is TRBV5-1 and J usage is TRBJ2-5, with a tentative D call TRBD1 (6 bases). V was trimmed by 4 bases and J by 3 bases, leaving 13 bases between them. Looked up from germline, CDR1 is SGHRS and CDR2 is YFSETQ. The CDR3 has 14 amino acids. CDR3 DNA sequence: TGCGCCAGCAGCCCCCGGACAGAGAAAGAGACCCAGTACTTC. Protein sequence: CASSPRTEKETQYF. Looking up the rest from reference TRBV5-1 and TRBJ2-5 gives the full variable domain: KAGVTQTPRYLIKTRGQQVTLSCSPISGHRSVSWYQQTPGQGLQFLFEYFSETQRNKGNFPGRFSGRQFSNSRSEMNVSTLELGDSALYLCASSPRTEKETQYFGPGTRLLVL.

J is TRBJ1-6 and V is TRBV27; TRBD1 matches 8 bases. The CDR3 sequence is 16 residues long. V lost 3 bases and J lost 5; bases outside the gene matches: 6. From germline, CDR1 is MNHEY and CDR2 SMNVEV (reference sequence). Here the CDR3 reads CASSFFQGANNSPLHF. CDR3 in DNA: TGTGCCAGCAGTTTCTTCCAGGGGGCGAATAATTCACCCCTCCACTTT.

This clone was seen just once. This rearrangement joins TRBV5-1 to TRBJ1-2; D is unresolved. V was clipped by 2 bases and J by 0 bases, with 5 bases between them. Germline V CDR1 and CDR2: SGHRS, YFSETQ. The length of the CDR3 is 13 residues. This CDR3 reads CASSFQTNYGYTF. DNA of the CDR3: TGCGCCAGCAGCTTTCAGACTAACTATGGCTACACCTTC.

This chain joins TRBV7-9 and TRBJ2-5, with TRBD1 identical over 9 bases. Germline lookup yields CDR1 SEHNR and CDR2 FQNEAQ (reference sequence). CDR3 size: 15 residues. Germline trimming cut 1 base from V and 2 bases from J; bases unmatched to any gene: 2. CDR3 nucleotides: TGTGCCAGCAGCTTAGGGGACAGGGCACAAGAGACCCAGTACTTC. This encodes CASSLGDRAQETQYF.

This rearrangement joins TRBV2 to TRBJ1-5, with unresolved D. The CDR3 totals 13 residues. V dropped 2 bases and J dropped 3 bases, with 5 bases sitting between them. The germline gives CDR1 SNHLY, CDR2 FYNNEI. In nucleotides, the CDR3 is TGTGCCAGCAGTGAATCAAACAATCAGCCCCAGCATTTT. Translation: CASSESNNQPQHF.

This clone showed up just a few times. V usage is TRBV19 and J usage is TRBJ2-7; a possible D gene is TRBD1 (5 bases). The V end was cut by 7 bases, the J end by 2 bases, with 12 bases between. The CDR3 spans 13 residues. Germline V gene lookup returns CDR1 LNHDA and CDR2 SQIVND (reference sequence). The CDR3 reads CASKYRPTYEQYF. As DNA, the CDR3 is TGTGCCAGTAAGTACAGGCCCACCTACGAGCAGTACTTC.

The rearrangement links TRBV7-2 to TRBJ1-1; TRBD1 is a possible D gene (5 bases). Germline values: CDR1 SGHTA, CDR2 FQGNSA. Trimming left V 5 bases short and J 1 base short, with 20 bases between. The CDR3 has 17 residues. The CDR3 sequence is CASSPRVLGGTNTEAFF. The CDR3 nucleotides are TGTGCCAGCAGCCCGCGGGTCCTGGGGGGGACGAACACTGAAGCTTTCTTT.

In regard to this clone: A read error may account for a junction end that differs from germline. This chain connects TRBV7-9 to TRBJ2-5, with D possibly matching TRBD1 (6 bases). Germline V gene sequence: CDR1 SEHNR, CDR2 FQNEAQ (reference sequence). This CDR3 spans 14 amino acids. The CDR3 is CAGSSGQYQETQYF. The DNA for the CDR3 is TGTGCCGGCAGCTCCGGACAGTACCAAGAGACCCAGTACTTC.

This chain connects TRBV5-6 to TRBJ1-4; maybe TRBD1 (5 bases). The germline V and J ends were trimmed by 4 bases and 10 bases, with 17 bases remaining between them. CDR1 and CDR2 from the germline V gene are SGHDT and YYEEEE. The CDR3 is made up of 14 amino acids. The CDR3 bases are TGTGCCAGCAGCCCAGACCCAACCGGGGGAAAACTGTTTTTT. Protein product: CASSPDPTGGKLFF. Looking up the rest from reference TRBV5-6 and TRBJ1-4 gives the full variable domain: DAGVTQSPTHLIKTRGQQVTLRCSPKSGHDTVSWYQQALGQGPQFIFQYYEEEERQRGNFPDRFSGHQFPNYSSELNVNALLLGDSALYLCASSPDPTGGKLFFGSGTQLSVL.